This TCR beta chain was sequenced during a study of blood T cell repertoires in COVID-19. Whole-study context: Both acute and convalescent COVID-19 samples were obtained from the United States, Italy and Spain. The cDNA or gDNA used as material had been derived from T cells, B-cell-depleted T cells, or PBMCs.

In the original processing: Cell counts per sample came from amplifying reference gene primers. Clones were sequenced by immunoSEQ multiplex PCR, and TCRdb holds only the in-frame ones, with some missing. That table gives V, J and clone size, and the DNA gave D and trimming. This sample has roughly 250,000 clones, with nearly 85% found just once. Germline CDR1 is SGHAT and CDR2 is FQNNGV. Deletions cut 6 bases from V and 4 bases from J, with 10 bases between. The CDR3 loop spans 13 amino acids. The specimen was peripheral blood. The chain carries TRBV11-2 and TRBJ1-3; no firm D call. The clonotype comes from a human donor in a cohort sampled during active COVID-19. This CDR3 is CASSISGGNTIYF. CDR3 sequence (DNA): TGTGCCAGCAGTATCTCGGGGGGAAACACCATATATTTT.